The rows below give T cell receptor beta chains drawn from one sample of a study of regulatory T cells in long-lasting Graves disease. TCRdb used MiXCR to reprocess the multiplex PCR reads, holding one entry per CDR3 protein. The data contain about 440,000 distinct CDR3 sequences, less than 20% of them singletons. This sample was also put to use in a study of T cells in Graves' hyperthyroidism and ophthalmopathy.

Sequenced here: peripheral blood mononuclear cells (PBMCs), sampled at new diagnosis, from a patient treated with antithyroid drugs. These receptors were taken from a woman in her 30s with Graves disease. The conserved cysteine and the conserved F or W are not part of the CDR3 here. The order of the fields is V gene, CDR3 protein.

V: TRBV9
CDR3: ASSPDRVPGANVLT

V: TRBV24-1
CDR3: ATTGTVNTGELF

V: TRBV28
CDR3: ASSFQWTRGVRGYT

V: TRBV15
CDR3: ATSRGAESSGNTIY

V: TRBV18
CDR3: ASSPPNRVAKNIQY

V: TRBV7-6
CDR3: ASSHPEEGTSTDTQY

V: TRBV29-1
CDR3: SATENYGYT

V: TRBV13
CDR3: ASSRDRVYNEQF

V: TRBV7-9
CDR3: ASSSTGGGSYNEQF

V: TRBV20-1
CDR3: SARPLGGTGETQF

V: TRBV27
CDR3: ASSPRGATEAF

V: TRBV29-1
CDR3: SVLLAGYNEQF

V: TRBV2
CDR3: ASTQAISNQPQH

V: TRBV29-1
CDR3: SVIQGDREPDTQY

V: TRBV7-9
CDR3: ASSLGSGGGRQETQY

V: TRBV6-1
CDR3: ASSLGDRSNEKLF

V: TRBV7-6
CDR3: ASSFGTSGSQYEQY

V: TRBV5-1
CDR3: ASSWDRATDTQY

V: TRBV20-1
CDR3: SANTARTSGYNEQF

V: TRBV19
CDR3: ASSPDGIRGYT

V: TRBV10-1
CDR3: ASSDPLAGGPGADTQY

V: TRBV7-8
CDR3: ASSLAWTTKETQY

V: TRBV6-9
CDR3: ASSYGRQGSRYEQF

V: TRBV19
CDR3: ASSIDTSGRYEQF

V: TRBV7-2
CDR3: ASSLSNTLNQPQH

V: TRBV7-9
CDR3: ASSLAQDQETQY

V: TRBV6-2/TRBV6-3
CDR3: ASSYSTRGEQY

V: TRBV29-1
CDR3: SVESATTPNTEAF

V: TRBV28
CDR3: TSSLGTGNYGYT

V: TRBV7-8
CDR3: ASSLGSGAPYEQY

V: TRBV2
CDR3: ASSIRQTQETQY

V: TRBV20-1
CDR3: SADDTGISTDTQY

V: TRBV28
CDR3: ASSFSPFSYEQF

V: TRBV15
CDR3: ATSKGRTDYNEQF

V: TRBV2
CDR3: ASSSSLPGLVSYEQY

V: TRBV13
CDR3: ASSSSGGSPPYEQY

V: TRBV27
CDR3: ASSPDPGGSGANVLT